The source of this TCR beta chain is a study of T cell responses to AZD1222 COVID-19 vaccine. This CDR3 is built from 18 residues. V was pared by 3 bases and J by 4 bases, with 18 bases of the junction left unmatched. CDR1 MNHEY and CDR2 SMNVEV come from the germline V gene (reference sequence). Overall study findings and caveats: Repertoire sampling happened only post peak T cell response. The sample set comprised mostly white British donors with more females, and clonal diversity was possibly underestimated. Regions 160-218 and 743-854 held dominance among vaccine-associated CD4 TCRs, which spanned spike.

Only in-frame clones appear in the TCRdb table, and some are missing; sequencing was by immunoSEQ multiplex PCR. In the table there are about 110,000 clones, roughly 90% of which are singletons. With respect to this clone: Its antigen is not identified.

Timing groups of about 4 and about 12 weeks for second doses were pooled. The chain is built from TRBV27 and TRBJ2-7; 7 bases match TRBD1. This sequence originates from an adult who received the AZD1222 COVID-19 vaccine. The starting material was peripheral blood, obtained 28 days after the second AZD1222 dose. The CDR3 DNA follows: TGTGCCAGCAGTTTTCTCCTTTACGGAACAGGGGTCAAATACGAGCAGTACTTC. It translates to CASSFLLYGTGVKYEQYF.